The rows below give T cell receptor beta chains drawn from one sample of a study of control samples from healthy donors and cancer patients. The table came from immunoSEQ multiplex PCR; TCRdb's copy has only in-frame clones and leaves some out. Of roughly 58,000 clones listed, 87% are singletons. Sequenced: PBMCs. All receptors derive from an older woman with lung cancer. Both conserved end residues are part of each CDR3. D genes are given only for firm matches. Clone size is shown for a subset of rows, as once, few, many or a class of expanded clone.

clone_size: .
d_call: .
j_call: TRBJ1-1
v_call: TRBV19
cdr3_aa: CASSISGVTEAFF
cdr3_nt: TGTGCCAGTAGTATCTCAGGGGTAACTGAAGCTTTCTTT

clone_size: .
d_call: .
j_call: TRBJ2-2
v_call: TRBV27
cdr3_aa: CASSLGRTGELFF
cdr3_nt: TGTGCTAGCAGTTTGGGGAGGACCGGGGAGCTGTTTTTT

clone_size: .
d_call: TRBD1
j_call: TRBJ1-2
v_call: TRBV2
cdr3_aa: CASSEDRVYGYTF
cdr3_nt: TGTGCCAGCAGTGAGGACAGGGTCTATGGCTACACCTTC

clone_size: .
d_call: .
j_call: TRBJ1-1
v_call: TRBV5-8
cdr3_aa: CASSLAQNTEAFF
cdr3_nt: TGTGCCAGCAGCTTGGCACAAAACACTGAAGCTTTCTTT

clone_size: .
d_call: .
j_call: TRBJ2-2
v_call: TRBV30
cdr3_aa: CAWARVTGELFF
cdr3_nt: TGTGCCTGGGCGAGGGTTACCGGGGAGCTGTTTTTT

clone_size: .
d_call: TRBD2
j_call: TRBJ2-3
v_call: TRBV2
cdr3_aa: CASSHGSRGTSGTDTQYF
cdr3_nt: TGTGCCAGCAGTCATGGGTCCAGGGGGACTAGCGGCACAGATACGCAGTATTTT

clone_size: .
d_call: TRBD1
j_call: TRBJ1-6
v_call: TRBV9
cdr3_aa: CASSAGQGSWSPLHF
cdr3_nt: TGTGCCAGCAGTGCCGGACAGGGATCTTGGTCACCCCTCCACTTT

clone_size: .
d_call: TRBD1
j_call: TRBJ2-2
v_call: TRBV5-1
cdr3_aa: CASSLVPGQGGELFF
cdr3_nt: TGCGCCAGCAGCTTAGTCCCGGGACAGGGCGGGGAGCTGTTTTTT

clone_size: .
d_call: .
j_call: TRBJ1-4
v_call: TRBV5-1
cdr3_aa: CASTAGGFGEKLFF
cdr3_nt: TGCGCCAGCACGGCAGGTGGATTCGGTGAAAAACTGTTTTTT

clone_size: few
d_call: TRBD2
j_call: TRBJ2-5
v_call: TRBV28
cdr3_aa: CASGELAGVGVLETQYF
cdr3_nt: TGTGCCAGCGGTGAACTAGCGGGAGTGGGGGTACTGGAGACCCAGTACTTC

clone_size: .
d_call: TRBD1
j_call: TRBJ2-3
v_call: TRBV19
cdr3_aa: CASSPGQGATDTQYF
cdr3_nt: TGTGCCAGTAGTCCGGGACAGGGGGCGACAGATACGCAGTATTTT

clone_size: few
d_call: TRBD2
j_call: TRBJ2-2
v_call: TRBV9
cdr3_aa: CASSLGTSGGGTGELFF
cdr3_nt: TGTGCCAGCAGCCTCGGGACTAGCGGGGGAGGGACCGGGGAGCTGTTTTTT

clone_size: .
d_call: TRBD1
j_call: TRBJ1-1
v_call: TRBV5-5
cdr3_aa: CASSFARGTVNTEAFF
cdr3_nt: TGTGCCAGCAGCTTTGCACGGGGGACAGTCAACACTGAAGCTTTCTTT

clone_size: .
d_call: TRBD1
j_call: TRBJ2-5
v_call: TRBV5-4
cdr3_aa: CASSLGGTGRMETQYF
cdr3_nt: TGTGCCAGCAGCTTGGGGGGGACAGGGAGGATGGAGACCCAGTACTTC

clone_size: medium-sized
d_call: .
j_call: TRBJ2-1
v_call: TRBV27
cdr3_aa: CASSPGRNDNEQFF
cdr3_nt: TGTGCCAGCAGTCCTGGACGTAACGACAATGAGCAGTTCTTC

clone_size: .
d_call: TRBD2
j_call: TRBJ2-1
v_call: TRBV18
cdr3_aa: CASSPQRGGAYNEQFF
cdr3_nt: TGTGCCAGCTCACCACAGCGGGGGGGCGCCTACAATGAGCAGTTCTTC

clone_size: .
d_call: TRBD1
j_call: TRBJ1-2
v_call: TRBV29-1
cdr3_aa: CSVGGQNYGYTF
cdr3_nt: TGCAGCGTTGGGGGACAGAACTATGGCTACACCTTC

clone_size: .
d_call: TRBD1
j_call: TRBJ1-2
v_call: TRBV5-6
cdr3_aa: CASSLMGQGAYGYTF
cdr3_nt: TGTGCCAGCAGCCTGATGGGACAGGGGGCTTATGGCTACACCTTC

clone_size: .
d_call: TRBD1
j_call: TRBJ1-2
v_call: TRBV28
cdr3_aa: CASSSSVGTGSGYTF
cdr3_nt: TGTGCCAGCAGTTCTAGTGTGGGGACAGGGTCTGGCTACACCTTC

clone_size: .
d_call: TRBD1
j_call: TRBJ2-7
v_call: TRBV6-1
cdr3_aa: CASSETGVYEQYF
cdr3_nt: TGTGCCAGCAGTGAAACAGGGGTCTACGAGCAGTACTTC

clone_size: .
d_call: TRBD1
j_call: TRBJ1-1
v_call: TRBV2
cdr3_aa: CASGKDRGYTEAFF
cdr3_nt: TGTGCCAGCGGTAAGGACAGGGGATACACTGAAGCTTTCTTT

clone_size: .
d_call: .
j_call: TRBJ1-2
v_call: TRBV7-2
cdr3_aa: CASSPGGHRYTF
cdr3_nt: TGTGCCAGCAGCCCCGGGGGGCATCGCTACACCTTC

clone_size: .
d_call: .
j_call: TRBJ2-5
v_call: TRBV27
cdr3_aa: CASSQDGGRAQYF
cdr3_nt: TGTGCCAGCAGCCAGGACGGCGGTCGGGCCCAGTACTTC

clone_size: .
d_call: TRBD2
j_call: TRBJ2-5
v_call: TRBV5-5
cdr3_aa: CASSFGRSGNQETQYF
cdr3_nt: TGTGCCAGCAGCTTCGGACGTAGCGGGAACCAAGAGACCCAGTACTTC

clone_size: few
d_call: .
j_call: TRBJ1-6
v_call: TRBV5-6
cdr3_aa: CASSLVGQPHSPLHF
cdr3_nt: TGTGCCAGCAGCTTGGTCGGACAGCCCCATTCACCCCTCCACTTT

clone_size: .
d_call: .
j_call: TRBJ1-1
v_call: TRBV5-1
cdr3_aa: CASSPDSWTEAFF
cdr3_nt: TGCGCCAGCAGCCCAGACAGTTGGACTGAAGCTTTCTTT

clone_size: few
d_call: .
j_call: TRBJ1-6
v_call: TRBV28
cdr3_aa: CASTSGPINSPLHF
cdr3_nt: TGTGCCAGCACTTCGGGACCGATTAATTCACCCCTCCACTTT

clone_size: .
d_call: .
j_call: TRBJ2-5
v_call: TRBV5-4
cdr3_aa: CASSLGFGSTQETQYF
cdr3_nt: TGTGCCAGCAGCTTGGGTTTTGGCAGCACTCAAGAGACCCAGTACTTC

clone_size: .
d_call: TRBD2
j_call: TRBJ2-2
v_call: TRBV25-1
cdr3_aa: CARTGLAGTGELFF
cdr3_nt: TGTGCCAGGACCGGACTAGCGGGAACCGGGGAGCTGTTTTTT

clone_size: .
d_call: .
j_call: TRBJ1-6
v_call: TRBV5-4
cdr3_aa: CASSFQLGLHSPLHF
cdr3_nt: TGTGCCAGCAGCTTTCAACTGGGCCTTCATTCACCCCTCCACTTT

clone_size: .
d_call: TRBD1
j_call: TRBJ1-1
v_call: TRBV3-1/TRBV3-2
cdr3_aa: CATSGGVEAFF
cdr3_nt: TGTGCCACTTCAGGGGGGGTTGAAGCTTTCTTT

clone_size: .
d_call: .
j_call: TRBJ2-1
v_call: TRBV2
cdr3_aa: CASQQTGVRGAGEQFF
cdr3_nt: TGTGCCAGCCAGCAGACCGGAGTAAGGGGGGCTGGTGAGCAGTTCTTC

clone_size: .
d_call: .
j_call: TRBJ2-3
v_call: TRBV5-3
cdr3_aa: CARSLPRGPQYATQYF
cdr3_nt: TGTGCCAGAAGCTTGCCTCGGGGGCCTCAATACGCGACGCAGTATTTT

clone_size: few
d_call: .
j_call: TRBJ1-1
v_call: TRBV28
cdr3_aa: CASSPPVRNTEAFF
cdr3_nt: TGTGCCAGCAGCCCACCCGTAAGGAACACTGAAGCTTTCTTT

clone_size: .
d_call: .
j_call: TRBJ2-7
v_call: TRBV9
cdr3_aa: CASSVGPGMEEQYF
cdr3_nt: .

clone_size: once
d_call: TRBD1
j_call: TRBJ1-2
v_call: TRBV4-1
cdr3_aa: CASSLTGGGGYTF
cdr3_nt: TGCGCCAGCAGCCTGACAGGGGGCGGTGGCTACACCTTC

clone_size: .
d_call: .
j_call: TRBJ1-6
v_call: TRBV5-6
cdr3_aa: CASSLNQGLSPLHF
cdr3_nt: TGTGCCAGCAGCTTGAACCAGGGCCTTTCACCCCTCCACTTT

clone_size: .
d_call: .
j_call: TRBJ1-1
v_call: TRBV6-5
cdr3_aa: CASFGGALNTEAFF
cdr3_nt: TGTGCCAGTTTTGGGGGGGCTCTGAACACTGAAGCTTTCTTT

clone_size: once
d_call: TRBD2
j_call: TRBJ2-3
v_call: TRBV24-1
cdr3_aa: CATSRSGGDFNTQYF
cdr3_nt: TGTGCCACCAGTCGAAGCGGGGGCGACTTCAATACGCAGTATTTT

clone_size: .
d_call: TRBD1
j_call: TRBJ1-2
v_call: TRBV7-2
cdr3_aa: CASAGTGFEGYTF
cdr3_nt: TGTGCCAGCGCCGGGACAGGGTTTGAGGGCTACACCTTC

clone_size: .
d_call: .
j_call: TRBJ2-1
v_call: TRBV2
cdr3_aa: CASSADGNEQFF
cdr3_nt: TGTGCCAGCAGTGCGGACGGGAATGAGCAGTTCTTC

clone_size: .
d_call: .
j_call: TRBJ1-1
v_call: TRBV3-1/TRBV3-2
cdr3_aa: CASSHGANTEAFF
cdr3_nt: TGTGCCAGCAGCCATGGGGCGAACACTGAAGCTTTCTTT

clone_size: once
d_call: .
j_call: TRBJ1-1
v_call: TRBV5-6
cdr3_aa: CASSVYTGPAFF
cdr3_nt: TGTGCCAGCAGCGTCTATACGGGCCCAGCTTTCTTT

clone_size: .
d_call: .
j_call: TRBJ2-7
v_call: TRBV6-5
cdr3_aa: CASSYRDSVYEQYF
cdr3_nt: TGTGCCAGCAGTTACCGAGACTCCGTCTACGAGCAGTACTTC

clone_size: .
d_call: .
j_call: TRBJ2-7
v_call: TRBV19
cdr3_aa: CASSIGSGVGSYEQYF
cdr3_nt: TGTGCCAGTAGTATAGGATCAGGGGTCGGGTCCTACGAGCAGTACTTC

clone_size: .
d_call: .
j_call: TRBJ2-7
v_call: TRBV28
cdr3_aa: CASSLRSPEQYF
cdr3_nt: TGTGCCAGCAGTTTACGTTCCCCCGAGCAGTACTTC

clone_size: .
d_call: TRBD2
j_call: TRBJ2-5
v_call: TRBV5-4
cdr3_aa: CASSQTSGSSETQYF
cdr3_nt: TGTGCCAGCAGCCAGACTAGCGGGAGTTCAGAGACCCAGTACTTC